Shown below are 30 T cell receptor beta chains from a single sample sequenced in a study of blood T cell repertoires in COVID-19. Only in-frame clones appear in the TCRdb table, and some are missing; sequencing was by immunoSEQ multiplex PCR. This table has fewer than 200,000 clones, more than 75% appearing once. Sequenced sample: peripheral blood. The receptors were gathered from a woman aged 18-29 years who had recovered from COVID-19.

This sequence joins TRBV4-1 and TRBJ2-7; 9 bases are a match to TRBD1. CDR1 is MGHRA, CDR2 YSYEKL, per germline. The V segment lost 4 bases and the J segment 6 bases; nucleotides outside the gene matches: 4. CDR3 size: 13 residues. The CDR3 here is CASSPGQGGEQYV. The DNA for the CDR3 is TGCGCCAGCAGCCCGGGACAGGGCGGCGAGCAGTACGTC.

V usage is TRBV7-2 and J usage is TRBJ2-7, with D perhaps TRBD1 (5 bases). The V end was cut by 1 base, the J end by 3 bases, with 13 bases between. CDR3 length: 15 residues. Germline-derived CDR1 and CDR2 are SGHTA and FQGNSA. CDR3 nucleotide sequence: TGTGCCAGCAGCTTAGGGTCTTGGGGCCTCTACGAGCAGTACGTC. It specifies CASSLGSWGLYEQYV.

The rearrangement uses TRBV11-2 and TRBJ2-2; 9 bases are a match to TRBD2. Germline assignment: CDR1 SGHAT and CDR2 FQNNGV. The CDR3 covers 16 residues. Trimming took 1 base from V and 3 from J; bases not matched to a gene: 3. In nucleotides, the CDR3 is TGTGCCAGCAGCTTAGGTCTAGCGGGATACACCGGGGAGCTGTTTTTT. Its translation: CASSLGLAGYTGELFF.

The V call is TRBV7-9, the J call TRBJ1-3; D is undetermined. CDR3 length equals 16 residues. V was cut by 2 bases and J by 0 bases, with 11 bases left in between. Germline CDR1 and CDR2: SEHNR and FQNEAQ (reference sequence). CDR3 nucleotide sequence: TGTGCCAGCAGCTTATGGGCGGGCCGCTCTGGAAACACCATATATTTT. Translation: CASSLWAGRSGNTIYF.

The sample holds a few counts of this clone. The chain links TRBV7-7 to TRBJ2-1; D perhaps matches TRBD2 (5 bases). The CDR3 sequence is 13 residues long. Germline V gene data show CDR1 as SSHAT and CDR2 as FNYEAQ (reference sequence). Trimming took 5 bases from V and 8 from J, leaving 13 bases between them. For the CDR3, the DNA is TGTGCCAGCAGCCCCACCGAGAGGGATGAGCAGTTCTTC. It encodes CASSPTERDEQFF.

The chain is built from TRBV10-3 and TRBJ1-1, with 9 bases aligning to TRBD1. CDR1 ENHRY and CDR2 SYGVKD come from the germline V gene. The CDR3 consists of 18 residues. V dropped 4 bases and J dropped 0; count of bases not matched to a gene: 12. CDR3 sequence reads: CAISAPTGGGTMNTEAFF. The DNA of the CDR3 is TGTGCCATCAGTGCCCCGACAGGGGGGGGAACAATGAACACTGAAGCTTTCTTT.

The V gene is TRBV7-2, the J gene TRBJ1-4, with a possible D match to TRBD1 (6 bases). The CDR3 length is 15 residues. Germline CDR1 is SGHTA and CDR2 is FQGNSA. V lost 4 bases and J 7 bases, leaving 16 bases between the germline ends. The CDR3 DNA is TGTGCCAGCAGCTCCTCTCGCCGGGGGGCTGAAAAACTGTTTTTT. Its protein product is CASSSSRRGAEKLFF.

The V gene is TRBV3-1 (or the pseudogene TRBV3-2), the J gene TRBJ2-1; 11 bases match TRBD2. The CDR3 loop spans 16 amino acids. J was trimmed by 8 bases and V by 1 base; bases with no gene match: 7. CDR1 is LGHDT, CDR2 YNNKEL, per germline (reference sequence). CDR3 DNA sequence: TGTGCCAGCAGCCAAGGACTAGCGGGGTTTAAAGATGAGCAGTTCTTC. Its translation is CASSQGLAGFKDEQFF.

V gene TRBV9 combines with J gene TRBJ2-7; TRBD2 matches at 9 bases. Germline trimming cut 2 bases from V and 3 bases from J; bases unmatched to any gene: 6. This CDR3 has 15 residues. The germline V gene encodes CDR1 SGDLS and CDR2 YYNGEE. CDR3 sequence reads: CASSVAGTSYYEQYV. In DNA form, the CDR3 reads TGTGCCAGCAGCGTGGCCGGGACTAGCTACTACGAGCAGTACGTC.

The DNA for the CDR3 is TGTGCCACCAGTGAAGGGACAGTAACGCAGTATTTT. It translates to CATSEGTVTQYF. The genes are TRBV24-1 and TRBJ2-3, with 7 bases lining up with TRBD1. The ends lost 4 bases at V and 9 bases at J; junction bases unmatched: 3. CDR3 length: 12 residues. CDR1 is KGHDR, CDR2 SFDVKD, per germline.

Only one count was recorded for this clone. The same CDR3 also results from other DNA sequences found in this sample. The rearrangement joins TRBV20-1 to TRBJ2-5, with a tentative D call TRBD2 (6 bases). Trimming pared 5 bases from V and 2 bases from J, leaving 6 bases between. This CDR3 is built from 11 residues. Germline CDR1 DFQATT, CDR2 SNEGSKA (reference sequence). Here the CDR3 reads CSARGQETQYF. DNA of the CDR3: TGCAGTGCTCGGGGGCAAGAGACCCAGTACTTC.

The J gene is TRBJ2-1, the V gene TRBV6-2 or TRBV6-3; TRBD2 agrees at 10 bases. This CDR3 is 16 amino acids long. From germline, CDR1 is MNHEY and CDR2 SVGEGT. V lost 1 base, J lost 6 bases, and 6 bases stayed unmatched. The CDR3 spells CASSYFASGRGNEQFF. The CDR3 DNA sequence: TGTGCCAGCAGTTACTTTGCCAGCGGGAGGGGCAATGAGCAGTTCTTC.

This clone was seen just once. The chain is built from TRBV24-1 and TRBJ2-3; D is unclear. Per germline, CDR1 KGHDR and CDR2 SFDVKD. Trimming stripped 7 bases from V and 0 bases from J, with 7 bases between. The CDR3 consists of 13 residues. The CDR3 DNA sequence: TGTGCCACCAGGGGCTCTAGCACAGATACGCAGTATTTT. This translates into CATRGSSTDTQYF.

This sequence joins TRBV27 and TRBJ1-2; D remains ambiguous. Germline V gene lookup returns CDR1 MNHEY and CDR2 SMNVEV (reference sequence). V was shortened by 7 bases and J by 3 bases, with 9 bases between the two germline ends. The CDR3 is made up of 12 amino acids. CDR3 amino acids: CASKGGYYGYTF. CDR3 in DNA: TGTGCCAGCAAAGGCGGATACTATGGCTACACCTTC.

This rearrangement joins TRBV5-1 to TRBJ2-5; a weak D match, TRBD1 (7 bases). The V end was cut by 4 bases, the J end by 4 bases, with 14 bases between. The CDR3 extends over 14 amino acids. Looked up from germline, CDR1 is SGHRS and CDR2 is YFSETQ. The CDR3, as DNA: TGCGCCAGCAGCCCTTCAGGGGGAGGAGAGACCCAGTACTTC. It yields the protein CASSPSGGGETQYF.

This chain uses TRBV28 with TRBJ2-7; 8 bases are shared with TRBD2. The CDR3 loop spans 14 amino acids. Per the germline V gene, CDR1 is MDHEN and CDR2 is SYDVKM. V was pared by 5 bases and J by 5 bases, with 8 bases of the junction left unmatched. This CDR3 reads CASSLGRALDEQYF. CDR3 DNA sequence: TGTGCCAGCAGTCTCGGGAGGGCACTCGACGAGCAGTACTTC.

This clone occurred once. This rearrangement joins TRBV27 to TRBJ1-2; D remains ambiguous. V gave up 2 bases and J gave up 0 bases, with 13 bases separating them. CDR1 is MNHEY and CDR2 is SMNVEV in the germline V gene (reference sequence). The CDR3 totals 16 residues. The CDR3 sequence: CASSLKGTDPNYGYTF. CDR3 sequence (DNA): TGTGCCAGCAGTTTAAAAGGTACAGACCCTAACTATGGCTACACCTTC.

This clone has just one count. This chain connects TRBV7-2 to TRBJ2-3; 12 bases are shared with TRBD2. Unmatched junction bases numbered 11, after V lost 5 bases and J lost 5 bases. Per the germline V gene, CDR1 is SGHTA and CDR2 is FQGNSA. The length of the CDR3 is 17 residues. The CDR3 region is CASSTPSGGARGDTQYF. CDR3 DNA: TGTGCCAGCAGCACCCCTAGCGGGGGGGCCAGGGGAGATACGCAGTATTTT.

V is TRBV5-6 and J is TRBJ1-3; D is undetermined. The CDR3 has 13 amino acids. The germline gives CDR1 SGHDT, CDR2 YYEEEE. Deletions cut 0 bases from V and 4 bases from J, with 5 bases between. The CDR3 sequence: CASSLDGGNTIYF. The CDR3 DNA sequence: TGTGCCAGCAGCTTGGATGGCGGAAACACCATATATTTT.

The gene calls are TRBV5-4 and TRBJ1-2, with D perhaps TRBD1 (5 bases). This CDR3 contains 13 residues. In germline, CDR1 is SGHNT, CDR2 YYREEE (reference sequence). Deletions cut 4 bases from V and 6 bases from J, with 13 bases between. The CDR3 loop is CASSRQPFHGYTF. The CDR3 nucleotides read TGTGCCAGCAGCCGACAGCCATTTCATGGCTACACCTTC.

DNA for the CDR3: TGTGCCAGCAGCTCCCGACTAGCGGGAGAGGGTGAGCAGTTCTTC. This codes for CASSSRLAGEGEQFF. V gene TRBV11-3 combines with J gene TRBJ2-1; 12 nucleotides align to TRBD2. The CDR3 has 15 amino acids. CDR1 and CDR2 (germline): SGHNT, YENEEA. The V segment lost 4 bases and the J segment 9 bases; nucleotides outside the gene matches: 7.

V gene TRBV9 combines with J gene TRBJ2-2, with TRBD2 identical over 10 bases. The V gene end was trimmed by 4 bases and the J gene end by 6 bases; junction bases not matched to a gene: 6. Germline loops: CDR1 SGDLS, CDR2 YYNGEE. This CDR3 spans 15 amino acids. The DNA for the CDR3 is TGTGCCAGCAGCCCCGGACTAGCGGTCGCCGGGGAGCTGTTTTTT. The encoded protein is CASSPGLAVAGELFF.

V is TRBV5-1 and J is TRBJ1-4; D remains ambiguous. Trimming pared 4 bases from V and 7 bases from J, leaving 14 bases between. Germline lookup yields CDR1 SGHRS and CDR2 YFSETQ. This CDR3 is built from 14 residues. CDR3 in DNA: TGCGCCAGCAGCCTTGGGCCCTTGGGTGAAAAACTGTTTTTT. It is translated as CASSLGPLGEKLFF.

The chain employs TRBV6-1 and TRBJ1-3; unclear D gene. The CDR3 is 12 residues long. Germline CDR1 MNHNS, CDR2 SASEGT. V gave up 8 bases and J gave up 4 bases, with 9 bases separating them. The CDR3 DNA reads TGTGCCAGCTCCCGCGAAGGAAACACCATATATTTT. Translation gives CASSREGNTIYF.

The gene calls are TRBV6-1 and TRBJ1-2; TRBD1 matches at 9 bases. V lost 7 bases to trimming and J lost 7 bases; unmatched junction nucleotides: 16. The CDR3 spans 16 residues. CDR1 is MNHNS and CDR2 is SASEGT in the germline V gene. In DNA, the CDR3 is TGTGCCAGCACCGAAGCGGGAGGGACAGGGATACGTGGCTACACCTTC. This codes for CASTEAGGTGIRGYTF.

The rearrangement joins TRBV18 to TRBJ1-1, with 7 nucleotides matching TRBD1. CDR1 KGHSH and CDR2 LQKENI come from the germline V gene. V shed 4 bases and J 1 base; nucleotides not matched to a gene: 9. The CDR3 is 16 amino acids. This CDR3 is CASSQTPGQRNTEAFF. The DNA of the CDR3 is TGTGCCAGCTCACAAACCCCGGGACAGCGGAACACTGAAGCTTTCTTT. Full variable domain (missing parts from reference TRBV18 and TRBJ1-1): NAGVMQNPRHLVRRRGQEARLRCSPMKGHSHVYWYRQLPEEGLKFMVYLQKENIIDESGMPKERFSAEFPKEGPSILRIQQVVRGDSAAYFCASSQTPGQRNTEAFFGQGTRLTVV.

The chain couples TRBV2 to TRBJ2-1, with a tentative D call TRBD2 (6 bases). The CDR3 totals 15 residues. Between the trimmed V and J ends, which lost 7 bases and 6 bases, there was a span of 19 bases. Germline loops: CDR1 SNHLY, CDR2 FYNNEI. CDR3 region: CASMPAGTSFNEQFF. The CDR3, as DNA: TGTGCCAGCATGCCTGCGGGGACCTCTTTCAATGAGCAGTTCTTC.

V gene TRBV7-2 combines with J gene TRBJ1-5, with D tentatively TRBD1 (5 bases). This CDR3 region has 13 residues. Germline assignment: CDR1 SGHTA and CDR2 FQGNSA. V was pared by 5 bases and J by 6 bases, with 11 bases between. The CDR3 region is CASSRSQGQPQHF. CDR3 nucleotides: TGTGCCAGCAGCAGATCCCAGGGTCAGCCCCAGCATTTT. Combining the CDR3 with reference TRBV7-2 and TRBJ1-5 gives the whole variable domain GAGVSQSPSNKVTEKGKDVELRCDPISGHTALYWYRQSLGQGLEFLIYFQGNSAPDKSGLPSDRFSAERTGGSVSTLTIQRTQQEDSAVYLCASSRSQGQPQHFGDGTRLSIL.

This clone was counted ten times or more. The chain couples TRBV29-1 to TRBJ2-1, with a tentative D call TRBD1 (6 bases). Trimming left V 0 bases short and J 7 bases short, with 16 bases between. Germline CDR1 SQVTM, CDR2 ANQGSEA. CDR3 length: 15 residues. This CDR3 is CSVEDLFTGRNEQFF. In nucleotides, the CDR3 is TGCAGCGTTGAAGATCTGTTCACAGGGCGTAATGAGCAGTTCTTC.

V usage is TRBV5-5 and J usage is TRBJ2-1; D might be TRBD1 (6 bases). The CDR3 runs to 12 residues. The V and J ends lost 1 base and 8 bases respectively, with 7 bases between them. Germline CDR1 is SGHKS and CDR2 is YYEKEE (reference sequence). The CDR3 is CASSLPGDEQFF. For the CDR3, the DNA is TGTGCCAGCAGCTTGCCAGGGGATGAGCAGTTCTTC.